The rows below give T cell receptor beta chains drawn from one sample of a study. TCRdb itself ran the 5' RACE reads through MiXCR, one entry per CDR3 protein. The repertoire holds 35,000 to 50,000 distinct CDR3 sequences, with 30% as singletons. Sequenced input: tumor-infiltrating memory CD4+ T cells sorted from the breast tumor. All receptors come from a female donor with breast cancer. CDR3s include the opening cysteine and the closing phenylalanine or tryptophan. D genes are given only for firm matches. Part of the rows lack a size; the others show once, few, many or a class for expanded clones.

cdr3_length d_call j_call v_call clone_size cdr3_nt cdr3_aa
13 TRBD2 TRBJ2-1 TRBV27 many TGTGCCAGCAGGACTAGCGGGGACAATGAGCAGTTCTTC CASRTSGDNEQFF
13 . TRBJ2-7 TRBV7-9 few TGTGCCAGCAGCTTAGCGCAATGGGGCGAGCAGTACTTC CASSLAQWGEQYF
15 . TRBJ2-7 TRBV3-1 . TGTGCCAGCAGCCACGGACTCCAGAGCGGGCACGAGCAGTACTTC CASSHGLQSGHEQYF
14 . TRBJ1-2 TRBV3-1 . TGTGCCAGCAGCCAAGTGGAAGGGGAGGTCGGCTACACCTTC CASSQVEGEVGYTF
16 TRBD1 TRBJ2-5 TRBV4-1 many TGCGCCAGCAGCCAAGTGGGGGACAGTCAGGGCCGGACCCAGTACTTC CASSQVGDSQGRTQYF
16 . TRBJ2-2 TRBV7-2 many TGTGCCAGCAGCCCGAGTCCGCTTCTGAACACCGGGGAGCTGTTTTTT CASSPSPLLNTGELFF
17 TRBD1 TRBJ2-1 TRBV5-1 many TGCGCCAGCAGCTCGACCACAGGGGTTTTACGCTACAATGAGCAGTTCTTC CASSSTTGVLRYNEQFF
16 . TRBJ2-1 TRBV20-1 . TGCAGTGCTAGAGCCTCCCTAGCGACGCCCCCCAATGAGCAGTTCTTC CSARASLATPPNEQFF
15 TRBD2 TRBJ2-1 TRBV7-8 . TGTGCCAGCAGCTCTACGGGACTAGCGGACAATGAGCAGTTCTTC CASSSTGLADNEQFF
17 . TRBJ2-2 TRBV10-3 few TGTGCCATCAGTGATGTTAAAGGGTTGAAGAAGACCGGGGAGCTGTTTTTT CAISDVKGLKKTGELFF
15 . TRBJ2-1 TRBV12-3/TRBV12-4 few TGTGCCAGCAGCCCATCGGGAAGGCAGGACAATGAGCAGTTCTTC CASSPSGRQDNEQFF
14 . TRBJ2-7 TRBV7-3 many TGTGCCAGCAGCTTAGGCGGGGCCTCCTACGAGCAGTACTTC CASSLGGASYEQYF
13 . TRBJ1-2 TRBV3-1 . TGTGCCAGCAGCCAAGACTTTGGACATGGCTACACCTTC CASSQDFGHGYTF
16 TRBD1 TRBJ1-4 TRBV9 few TGTGCCAGCAGCGTAGCTGGGACAGGGGATAATGAAAAACTGTTTTTT CASSVAGTGDNEKLFF
13 TRBD1 TRBJ1-1 TRBV20-1 . TGCAGTGCTAAGGGACAGGGGGTTAGAGGGGCTTTCTTT CSAKGQGVRGAFF
13 TRBD1 TRBJ2-7 TRBV20-1 few TGCAGTGCTAGCGGGACAGGGCTCTCCGAGCAGTACTTC CSASGTGLSEQYF
15 TRBD2 TRBJ2-7 TRBV20-1 few TGCAGTGCTAAAGGGACTAGCGGGAGCTCCTACGAGCAGTACTTC CSAKGTSGSSYEQYF
14 TRBD1 TRBJ1-5 TRBV5-4 . TGTGCCAGCAGCATCGGGACAGGGCCCCAGCCCCAGCATTTT CASSIGTGPQPQHF
16 TRBD1 TRBJ1-5 TRBV4-1 many TGCGCCAGCAGCCAAGAAAGTCGACAGGGGTATCAGCCCCAGCATTTT CASSQESRQGYQPQHF
16 . TRBJ2-6 TRBV9 . TGTGCCAGCAGCGTCCAAGTGACTTCTGGGGCCAACGTCCTGACTTTC CASSVQVTSGANVLTF
16 TRBD2 TRBJ2-7 TRBV6-2/TRBV6-3 few TGTGCCAGCAGTTACAGGACTAGCGGGAGTGACTACGAGCAGTACTTC CASSYRTSGSDYEQYF
15 TRBD2 TRBJ2-1 TRBV11-3 . TGTGCCAGCAGCTCTAGACTAGCGGAATACAATGAGCAGTTCTTC CASSSRLAEYNEQFF
18 TRBD1 TRBJ2-7 TRBV20-1 . TGCAGTGCTAGTGGACAGGGTACGGGAAGAGTCGCGGAATACGAGCAGTACTTC CSASGQGTGRVAEYEQYF
13 . TRBJ2-5 TRBV7-2 . TGTGCCAGCAGCCTCGGGGGAGAAGAGACCCAGTACTTC CASSLGGEETQYF
15 . TRBJ2-6 TRBV6-2/TRBV6-3 few TGTGCCAGCACCGAAGCGATACGTGGGGCCAACGTCCTGACTTTC CASTEAIRGANVLTF
15 TRBD1 TRBJ1-5 TRBV7-2 . TGTGCCGGCAGCTTAAGGGGACAGGTTAATCAGCCCCAGCATTTT CAGSLRGQVNQPQHF
13 . TRBJ2-7 TRBV10-3 many TGTGCCATCACCCGGGGGACCGGTTACGAGCAGTACTTC CAITRGTGYEQYF
11 . TRBJ1-5 TRBV25-1 few TGTGCCAGCAGTGAAGGGGTGGCCCAGCATTTT CASSEGVAQHF